This T cell receptor (beta chain) was sequenced during a study of T cell responses to AZD1222 COVID-19 vaccine. Germline V gene lookup returns CDR1 SGHTA and CDR2 FQGNSA. CDR3 size: 12 residues. V was trimmed by 3 bases and J by 4 bases, leaving 6 bases between them. Regarding the study as a whole: Clonal diversity was possibly underestimated, and white British individuals and females predominated among donors. Of spike-specific TCRs, nearly half reportedly target regions left unmutated in variants. CD4 TCRs covered the whole spike, strongest at regions 160-218 and 743-854.

Sequenced by immunoSEQ multiplex PCR; TCRdb stores in-frame clones only, minus some. The table includes 69,000 or so clones, more than 70% detected once. Notes on this clone: Antigen: not known.

This TCR was sampled from an adult who received the MenACWY meningococcal vaccine as a control. This specimen was peripheral blood, taken 28 days after the second dose of the MenACWY control vaccine. The chain joins TRBV7-2 to TRBJ1-2; D possibly corresponds to TRBD1 (5 bases). Written as DNA, the CDR3 is TGTGCCAGCAGCTTTCAGGGCTATGGCTACACCTTC. It encodes CASSFQGYGYTF.